This T cell receptor (beta chain) stems from a study of CD4 T cells in relation to SARS-CoV-2 and coronaviruses. With respect to this clone: Antigen unknown.

The method was immunoSEQ multiplex PCR; TCRdb's version includes in-frame clones alone and lacks a portion of them. The table records about 38,000 clones, more than 65% of them present only once. Germline CDR1 MGHRA, CDR2 YSYEKL. This CDR3 contains 13 residues. Trimming took 2 bases from V and 7 from J, leaving 12 bases between them. The origin of this receptor is an adult with COVID-19. The sequencing input was naive CD4+ T cells from PBMCs, cultured in vitro. The subset denotes: naive CD4+ T cells isolated by negative enrichment. The chain recombines TRBV4-1 with TRBJ2-7, with unresolved D. CDR3 DNA: TGCGCCAGCAGCCAAATTATCACGGAGGAGCAGTACTTC. Residues: CASSQIITEEQYF.